This T cell receptor (beta chain) was recovered during a study of OX40 agonist ivuxolimab in advanced cancers. This clone was observed a few times. Profiling relied on immunoSEQ multiplex PCR, and the TCRdb table lists in-frame clones only, not all of them. The sample holds more than 60,000 clones, about 86% seen once. This TCR was recovered from an adult with an advanced solid tumor such as melanoma, head and neck, liver or kidney cancer. Sample: CD4+ or CD8+ T cells sorted from blood, taken in a trial of the OX40 agonist ivuxolimab.

CDR3 sequence reads: CSVGSRGQSRNYGYTF. The DNA of the CDR3 is TGCAGCGTTGGGTCTAGGGGACAATCGAGAAACTATGGCTACACCTTC. The V gene is TRBV29-1, the J gene TRBJ1-2, with D possibly matching TRBD1 (6 bases). CDR3 length: 16 amino acids. V gave up 4 bases and J gave up 2 bases, with 20 bases separating them. CDR1 and CDR2 from the germline V gene are SQVTM and ANQGSEA.